The 7 T cell receptor beta chains given below trace back to one sample, sequenced in a study of blood T cell repertoires in COVID-19. Libraries were prepared by immunoSEQ multiplex PCR; TCRdb keeps only in-frame clonotypes and omits some of them. The sample gives roughly 150,000 clones, approximately 85% of which show up once; 2.5% to 3% is in the top ten. The sequencing input was peripheral blood. The origin of the receptors is a man over 45 with acute or convalescent COVID-19.

This clone was picked up a small number of times. This chain links TRBV7-6 with TRBJ1-5; 9 nucleotides agree with TRBD1. This CDR3 comprises 15 residues. V was pared by 5 bases and J by 1 base, with 3 bases of the junction left unmatched. Germline V gene lookup returns CDR1 SGHVS and CDR2 FNYEAQ. Here the CDR3 DNA reads TGTGCCAGCAGCCCCGGGACAGGGAGCAATCAGCCCCAGCATTTT. It is translated as CASSPGTGSNQPQHF.

DNA for the CDR3: TGTGCCAGCAGCTTATTGACAGTGATCTCTGGAAACACCATATATTTT. This codes for CASSLLTVISGNTIYF. This chain joins TRBV7-8 and TRBJ1-3; maybe TRBD1 (5 bases). The germline V and J ends were trimmed by 2 bases and 0 bases, with 11 bases remaining between them. CDR1 is SGHVS, CDR2 FQNEAQ, per germline. The CDR3 has 16 amino acids.

The chain joins TRBV29-1 to TRBJ2-4, with D hard to call. V lost 6 bases, J lost 7 bases, and 10 bases lay in between. Germline V CDR1 and CDR2: SQVTM, ANQGSEA. The CDR3 runs 11 residues. CDR3 protein: CSVLLMNIQYF. As DNA, the CDR3 is TGCAGCGTACTTCTGATGAACATTCAGTACTTC.

This sequence joins TRBV5-1 and TRBJ2-2; 10 positions match TRBD1. V trimming: 1 base; J trimming: 4 bases; junction bases outside the gene matches: 22. The CDR3 sequence is 22 residues long. Germline CDR1 and CDR2: SGHRS and YFSETQ. In DNA form, the CDR3 reads TGCGCCAGCAGCTTGAGGGAGGCGGCGCCGGGACAGGGGAAAGCGAGCACCGGGGAGCTGTTTTTT. It encodes CASSLREAAPGQGKASTGELFF.

The chain couples TRBV11-2 to TRBJ2-7; TRBD1 agrees at 10 bases. Germline loops: CDR1 SGHAT, CDR2 FQNNGV. The V segment lost 1 base and the J segment 0 bases; nucleotides outside the gene matches: 6. This CDR3 has 17 amino acids. In DNA, the CDR3 is TGTGCCAGCAGCTTAGTCGAGACAGGGGGCCTCTCCTACGAGCAGTACTTC. It yields the protein CASSLVETGGLSYEQYF.

V usage is TRBV7-8 and J usage is TRBJ1-3, with D hard to call. The CDR3 spans 15 residues. Trimming took off 5 bases at V and 2 bases at J, with 13 bases between the two ends. Germline values: CDR1 SGHVS, CDR2 FQNEAQ. The CDR3 sequence: CASSLILGTGNTIYF. For the CDR3, the DNA is TGTGCCAGCAGCCTAATACTCGGTACTGGAAACACCATATATTTT.

Notes on this clone: The identical CDR3 is also encoded by other nucleotide sequences in the sample. The chain links TRBV6-5 to TRBJ2-1; the match to TRBD2 covers 8 bases. V gave up 6 bases and J gave up 15 bases; unmatched junction bases: 13. Germline V gives CDR1 MNHEY, CDR2 SVGAGI. The CDR3 is 13 residues long. The CDR3 bases are TGTGCCAGCAGACTACTCACCGGGACTAGATGGTTCTTC. Amino acids: CASRLLTGTRWFF.